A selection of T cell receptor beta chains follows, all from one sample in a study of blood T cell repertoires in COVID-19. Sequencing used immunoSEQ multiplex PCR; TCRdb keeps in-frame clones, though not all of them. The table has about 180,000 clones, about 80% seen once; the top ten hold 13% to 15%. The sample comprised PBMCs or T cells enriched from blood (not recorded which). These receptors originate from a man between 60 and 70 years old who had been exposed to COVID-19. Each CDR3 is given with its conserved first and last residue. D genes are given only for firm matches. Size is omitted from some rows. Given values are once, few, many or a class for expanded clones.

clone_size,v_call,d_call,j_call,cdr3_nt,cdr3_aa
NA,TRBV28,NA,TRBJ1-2,TGTGCCAGCAGTGTACAGGGCCGCTATGGCTACACCTTC,CASSVQGRYGYTF
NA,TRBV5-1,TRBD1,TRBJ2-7,TGCGCCAGCAGCCGGGACAGGGGGGCGTACGAGCAGTACTTC,CASSRDRGAYEQYF
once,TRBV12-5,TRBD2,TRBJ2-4,TGTGCTAGTGGTGCAGCAGCGGGGGCGAAAAACATTCAGTACTTC,CASGAAAGAKNIQYF
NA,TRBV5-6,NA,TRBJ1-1,TGTGCCAGCAGCTTCCCCCAGGGGAACACTGAAGCTTTCTTT,CASSFPQGNTEAFF
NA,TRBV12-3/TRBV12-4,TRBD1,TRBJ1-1,TGTGCCAGCCGGGGACAGGGCGACACTGAAGCTTTCTTT,CASRGQGDTEAFF
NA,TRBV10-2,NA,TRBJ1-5,TGCGCCAGCAGTCCCACGCCGGCGGGGGGCCGTAATCAGCCCCAGCATTTT,CASSPTPAGGRNQPQHF
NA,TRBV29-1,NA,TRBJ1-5,TGCAGCGTTGTTGTCGGGGGTAGCAATCAGCCCCAGCATTTT,CSVVVGGSNQPQHF
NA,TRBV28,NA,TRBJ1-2,TGTGCCAGTAGACAGGCTCTCTATGGCTACACCTTC,CASRQALYGYTF
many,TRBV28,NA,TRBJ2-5,TGTGCCAGCACCCCAGGCGGGGGCAGGAGGAAGACCCAGTACTTC,CASTPGGGRRKTQYF
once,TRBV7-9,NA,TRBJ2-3,TGTGCCAGCAGCCCCCATAGCGGCCCTAGCACAGATACGCAGTATTTT,CASSPHSGPSTDTQYF
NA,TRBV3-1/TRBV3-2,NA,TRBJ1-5,TGTGCCAGCAGCCAAGCCGACGACACCTATAATCAGCCCCAGCATTTT,CASSQADDTYNQPQHF
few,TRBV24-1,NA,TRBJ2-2,TGTGCCACCGCACGAGACACCGGGGAGCTGTTTTTT,CATARDTGELFF
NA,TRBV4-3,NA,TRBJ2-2,TGCGCCAGCAGCCAAGCCCCCCGGGGGAACACCGGGGAGCTGTTTTTT,CASSQAPRGNTGELFF
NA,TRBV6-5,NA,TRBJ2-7,TGTGCCAGCAGTTCCGGGATCCTCCCGGAGGAGCAGTACTTC,CASSSGILPEEQYF
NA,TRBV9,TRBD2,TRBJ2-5,TGTGCCAGCAGCGCGGTCTTGGCGGGAGGTCTAGAGACCCAGTACTTC,CASSAVLAGGLETQYF
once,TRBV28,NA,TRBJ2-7,TGTGCCAGCAGTTTGGAGTGGGAGAGGCAGTACTTC,CASSLEWERQYF
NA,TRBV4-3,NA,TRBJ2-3,TGCGCCAGCAGCCCACAGACTATCGGGGGCACAGATACGCAGTATTTT,CASSPQTIGGTDTQYF
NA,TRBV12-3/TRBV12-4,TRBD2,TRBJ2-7,TGTGCCAGCAGTTTCCCTAGCGGGTACGAGCAGTACTTC,CASSFPSGYEQYF
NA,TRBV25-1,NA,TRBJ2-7,TGTGCCAGCAGTGTGGCAGGGACCTACGAGCAGTACTTC,CASSVAGTYEQYF
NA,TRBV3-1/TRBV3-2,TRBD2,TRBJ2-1,TGTGCCAGCAGCCCCGATAGCGGGAATGGCAATGAGCAGTTCTTC,CASSPDSGNGNEQFF
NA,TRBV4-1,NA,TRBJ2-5,TGCGCCAGCAGCCAAGAGGGTGGGAGGACTCAAGAGACCCAGTACTTC,CASSQEGGRTQETQYF
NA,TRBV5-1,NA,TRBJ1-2,TGCGCCAGCAGCCGAGACAGGCCAGACTATGGCTACACCTTC,CASSRDRPDYGYTF
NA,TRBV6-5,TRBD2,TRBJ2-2,TGTGCCAGCAGTCCTCGGGAGGGGCCCCCCGGGGAGCTGTTTTTT,CASSPREGPPGELFF
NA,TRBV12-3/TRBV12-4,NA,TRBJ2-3,TGTGCCAGCAGTTCCGGAGTTAGAGATACGCAGTATTTT,CASSSGVRDTQYF
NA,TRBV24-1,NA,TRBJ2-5,TGTGCCACCAGTGATTTGGGAGGGCTGGAGACCCAGTACTTC,CATSDLGGLETQYF
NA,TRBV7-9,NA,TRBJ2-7,TGTGCCAGCAGCTCCGGGACAAAAACCTACGAGCAGTACTTC,CASSSGTKTYEQYF
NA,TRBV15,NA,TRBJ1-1,TGTGCCACCAGCAGAGATCCGGTGAACACTGAAGCTTTCTTT,CATSRDPVNTEAFF
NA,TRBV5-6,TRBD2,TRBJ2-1,TGTGCCAGCAACGGGGGGACTAGCGGATACAATGAGCAGTTCTTC,CASNGGTSGYNEQFF
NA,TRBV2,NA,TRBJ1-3,TGTGCCAGCAGTGAGAGGCCCCGCTCTGGAAACACCATATATTTT,CASSERPRSGNTIYF
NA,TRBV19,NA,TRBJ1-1,TGTGCCAGTTTCGAGGGCAGATCGAACACTGAAGCTTTCTTT,CASFEGRSNTEAFF
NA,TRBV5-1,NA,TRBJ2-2,TGCGCCAGCAGCTTGGCTGGGTCCGGAGCCAGCGGGGAGCTGTTTTTT,CASSLAGSGASGELFF
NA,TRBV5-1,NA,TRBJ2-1,TGCGCCAGCAGCCTGAATGTGCCATCAGGGGGGTTATACAATGAGCAGTTCTTC,CASSLNVPSGGLYNEQFF
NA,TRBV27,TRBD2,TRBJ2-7,TGTGCCAGCACCACTAGCGCGGGCTACGAGCAGTACTTC,CASTTSAGYEQYF
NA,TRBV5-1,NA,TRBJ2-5,TGCGCCAGCAGCTCGGACAGTCATCGAGAGACCCAGTACTTC,CASSSDSHRETQYF
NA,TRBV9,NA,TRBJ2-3,TGTGCCAGCAGCCCCCTGGGTAGCGGAGTGGGAGATACGCAGTATTTT,CASSPLGSGVGDTQYF
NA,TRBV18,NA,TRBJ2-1,TGTGCCAGCTCACCAGCAGGGGCGAGCTCCTACAATGAGCAGTTCTTC,CASSPAGASSYNEQFF
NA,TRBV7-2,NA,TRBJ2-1,TGTGCCAGCAGCGTCGGACAGCGCAATGAGCAGTTCTTC,CASSVGQRNEQFF
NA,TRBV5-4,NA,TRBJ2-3,TGTGCCAGCAGCTTGCCGGCAGATACGCAGTATTTT,CASSLPADTQYF
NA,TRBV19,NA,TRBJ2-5,TGTGCCAGTAGTATGTACAGTTCGTCAGAGACCCAGTACTTC,CASSMYSSSETQYF
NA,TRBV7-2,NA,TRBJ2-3,TGTGCCAGCAGCGGGGGCTGGCGGCCCACAGATACGCAGTATTTT,CASSGGWRPTDTQYF
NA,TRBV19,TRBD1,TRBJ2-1,TGTGCCAGTAGCTCCAGAGGGGGCGATGAGCAGTTCTTC,CASSSRGGDEQFF